The TCR beta chain described here comes from a study of T cells in Graves' hyperthyroidism and ophthalmopathy (dated by TCRdb to between 2018 and 2021). Broadly, across the study: Peripheral blood was collected at initial diagnosis, before any treatment. TCR V-J signatures able to tell the groups apart were searched for in a discovery cohort of 95 to 100 patients, of whom approximately 40 had Graves' ophthalmopathy and around 57 had stable Graves' hyperthyroidism. According to the paper, TCR Vbeta CDR3 sequencing was carried out on some 140 peripheral blood samples, which came from about 45 ophthalmopathy, around 75 hyperthyroidism and roughly 17 progressor patients. In addition, the study compared T-cell repertoires in thyroid tissue and in blood from a handful of Graves' hyperthyroidism patients. An independent validation cohort of fewer than 20 hyperthyroidism patients and some 15 patients who later progressed to ophthalmopathy tested prospective prediction of ophthalmopathy. The approximately 100 discovery patients were randomly split 7:3 into training and test sets. After sampling, hyperthyroidism patients received methimazole starting at 30 mg daily, and ophthalmopathy patients received high-dose intravenous methylprednisolone.

Only a few counts were recorded for this clonotype. Its target antigen remains unknown. Per-base quality was not reported, and no clone a single base away is much larger than it. The TCR beta CDR3 regions were amplified from RNA transcripts. The TCR CDR3 was subjected to a first round of RT-PCR using the HTBI primer set and the Qiagen OneStep RT-PCR kit. A second multiplex PCR round built the libraries, followed by size selection and purification. Paired-end sequencing of the libraries was performed with 100 bp reads on an Illumina HiSeq2000. The authors' analysis ran thus. SOAPnuke was used to process the raw data, removing reads that contained adapters or uncalled bases, had a mean Phred below 15, or lacked an exact match to the constant primer or identifier. COPE v1.2.5 was used to merge the high-quality paired reads, and each unique nucleotide sequence was defined as a clonotype. MiTCR v1.1 was used to align the clonotypes against IMGT TRBV, TRBD and TRBJ reference segments. Analysis was restricted to V-J combinations with a frequency above 0.0001, which covered 98% to 99.2% of repertoires. The TCS score was defined as the ratio of F50 (clonal expansion) to E x V (chaos), calculated using BLOSUM62-based TCRdist between CDR3 peptides within each V-J. Welch's t-statistics and random forest reduced 450 to 600 V-J features to about 13, which were used in a naive Bayes classifier (R e1071). TCRdb applied fastp at Q25 and MiXCR to the public reads, then kept only in-frame beta chains. Rows matching on CDR3 protein sequence are summarized as one entry with the most common DNA and genes. The V and J calls and clone size come from TCRdb's table, not from the authors' own analysis. The sample table records approximately 740,000 distinct CDR3 sequences; about 14% of these occur just once. The ten largest make up approximately 10% of the sample.

Clipping removes 2 bases from V and 0 bases from J, with 7 as the unmatched junction base count. Taken from the germline V gene, the CDR1 and CDR2 loops are MNHEY and SVGAGI. The CDR3 numbers 16 residues from cysteine through phenylalanine. Just the 48-base CDR3 DNA is kept, in frame starting at base 1. Graves' hyperthyroidism was defined as stable when no progression to ophthalmopathy occurred over 18 months of follow-up. Hyperthyroidism patients were newly diagnosed, had a disease duration of under 2 months, and were aged 18 to 65 years. The study excluded patients with uncontrolled infections, other autoimmune diseases, pregnancy or lactation. Diagnoses were established on the basis of clinical symptoms, serum thyroxine and TRAb, thyroid ultrasound, and orbital computed tomography. PBMCs were separated from 10 ml of fresh peripheral blood using Ficoll-Paque density gradient centrifugation. Total RNA was extracted with Trizol reagent, and quality was checked on an Agilent 2100 Bioanalyzer.

General study outcomes and caveats: In validation, the model predicted progression to ophthalmopathy a median of about 5.9 months before onset, with over 55% sensitivity and 72.22% specificity. Most expanded thyroid clonotypes (frequency above 0.001) were also detected in blood, suggesting blood repertoires may reflect thyroid immune responses. A 13 V-J signature model separated ophthalmopathy from stable hyperthyroidism, with nearly 90% sensitivity and approximately 81% specificity in cross-validation and 80%/75% in testing. No statistical method was used to set the sample size in advance, and investigators knew the group allocation.

The chain is made from TRBV6-5 and TRBJ2-7; 7 bases in between match TRBD2. The sequence was collected from a woman younger than 35 with Graves' hyperthyroidism. The sequenced material came from blood. The DNA sequence is as follows: TGTGCCAGCAGTTACCCCACTAGCGATCACTCCTACGAGCAGTACTTC. The resulting protein is CASSYPTSDHSYEQYF.